Many counts were recorded for the clone carrying this TCR beta chain. Its target is not known. The unsorted libraries were generated from a total of 2 million PBMCs, which had been stored in RNAlater at -80 C. This record belongs to a study of neurological immune-mediated disorders. The study, taken as a whole, reports: Sharing of CDR3 amino acid sequences among expanded clones across subjects was absent, suggesting private repertoires in all groups. TCR clonal expansion peaked in HTLV-1-associated myelopathy patients and was lowest in multiple sclerosis patients.

This CDR3 spans 15 amino acids. With 0 bases removed from V and 6 bases from J, the gap between germline ends came to 13 bases. Germline CDR1 reads SGHRS; CDR2 reads YFSETQ. The cDNA came from 5'RACE with 10-nucleotide random UMIs. MiXCR, run by TCRdb on the 5' RACE reads, gives a single entry per CDR3 protein. The sample has tens of thousands of distinct CDR3 sequences, approximately 5% seen once. Sample: PBMCs. The gene calls are TRBV5-1 and TRBJ1-5; no definite D call. The origin of this receptor is a woman under 40 with multiple sclerosis. DNA of the CDR3: TGCGCCAGCAGCTTGGACGGCACAGTGCGTCAGCCCCAGCATTTT. Amino acids: CASSLDGTVRQPQHF.